This T cell receptor (beta chain) was profiled in a study of beta chain features in type 1 diabetes. Study as a whole: All samples yielded around 99 million examined sorted cells.

Study results and caveats: Moderate yet significant TCRB CDR3 shortening was seen in Type 1 diabetes patients in all four CD4+ subsets. PCR, the amplification step, might favor shorter templates, equally in patients and controls.

Germline values: CDR1 SGHRS, CDR2 YFSETQ. The CDR3 is 17 amino acids. The V and J ends lost 0 bases and 0 bases, in that order; junction bases with no gene match: 5. Expressed TCRB transcripts got sequenced, as all isolated RNA was reverse transcribed. About 3.57 million reads, on average, came from each naive, central memory and regulatory T cell sample. Using immunoSEQ multiplex PCR, the repertoire was profiled, and TCRdb retains in-frame clones only, with some absent. This repertoire shows 50,000 or so clones, under 50% found once; its top ten account for roughly 1.4%. This clone was seen a handful of times. Its specificity is not known.

The genes are TRBV5-1 and TRBJ2-1; 8 bases align to TRBD2. Sequenced: Tregs from blood. The receptor was derived from a man aged 30 to 39 with type 1 diabetes. The CDR3 sequence is CASSLAGLAGSYNEQFF. CDR3 sequence (DNA): TGCGCCAGCAGCTTGGCCGGACTAGCAGGCTCCTACAATGAGCAGTTCTTC. The whole variable domain, filled in from reference TRBV5-1 and TRBJ2-1, reads KAGVTQTPRYLIKTRGQQVTLSCSPISGHRSVSWYQQTPGQGLQFLFEYFSETQRNKGNFPGRFSGRQFSNSRSEMNVSTLELGDSALYLCASSLAGLAGSYNEQFFGPGTRLTVL.